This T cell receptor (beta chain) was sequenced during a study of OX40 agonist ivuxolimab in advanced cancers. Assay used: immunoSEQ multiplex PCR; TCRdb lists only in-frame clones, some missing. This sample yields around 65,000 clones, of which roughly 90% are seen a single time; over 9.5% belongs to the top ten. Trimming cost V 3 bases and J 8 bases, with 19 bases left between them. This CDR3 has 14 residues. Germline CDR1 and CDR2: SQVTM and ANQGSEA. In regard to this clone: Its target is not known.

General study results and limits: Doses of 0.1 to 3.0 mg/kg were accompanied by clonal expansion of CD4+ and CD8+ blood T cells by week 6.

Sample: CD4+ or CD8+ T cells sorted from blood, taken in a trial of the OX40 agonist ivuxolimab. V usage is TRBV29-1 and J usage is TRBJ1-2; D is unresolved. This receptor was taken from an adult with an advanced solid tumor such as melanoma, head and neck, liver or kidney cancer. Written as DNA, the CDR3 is TGCAGCGTTGATGGGCTGGGCCCGCTAGGGGGCTACACCTTC. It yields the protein CSVDGLGPLGGYTF.